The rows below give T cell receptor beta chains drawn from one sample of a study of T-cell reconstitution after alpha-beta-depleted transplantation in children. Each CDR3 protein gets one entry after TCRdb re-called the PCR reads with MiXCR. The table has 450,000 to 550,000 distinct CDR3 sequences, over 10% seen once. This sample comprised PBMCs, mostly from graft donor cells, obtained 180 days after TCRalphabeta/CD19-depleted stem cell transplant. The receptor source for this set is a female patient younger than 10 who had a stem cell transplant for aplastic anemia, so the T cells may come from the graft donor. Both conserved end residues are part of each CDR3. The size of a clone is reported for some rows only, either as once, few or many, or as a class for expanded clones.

CASSQTKDPFYF	many	TRBV12-3/TRBV12-4	TRBJ2-3
CASSLILASETQYF	once	TRBV11-1	TRBJ2-5
CATSETRVGPGELFF	few	TRBV15	TRBJ2-2
CASSLTVPYEQYF	-	TRBV28	TRBJ2-7
CASSLAQHYGYTF	few	TRBV5-1	TRBJ1-2
CASSLGTATGELFF	few	TRBV7-2	TRBJ2-2
CATSREAEGSLGQYF	-	TRBV15	TRBJ2-7
CASSWALAGIDEQFF	-	TRBV7-2	TRBJ2-1
CASSQARASGGTGELFF	few	TRBV3-1	TRBJ2-2
CASPEGSETQYF	few	TRBV27	TRBJ2-5
CASSQETSGRTDEQFF	many	TRBV4-3	TRBJ2-1
CASSSHEAGELFF	-	TRBV5-1	TRBJ2-2